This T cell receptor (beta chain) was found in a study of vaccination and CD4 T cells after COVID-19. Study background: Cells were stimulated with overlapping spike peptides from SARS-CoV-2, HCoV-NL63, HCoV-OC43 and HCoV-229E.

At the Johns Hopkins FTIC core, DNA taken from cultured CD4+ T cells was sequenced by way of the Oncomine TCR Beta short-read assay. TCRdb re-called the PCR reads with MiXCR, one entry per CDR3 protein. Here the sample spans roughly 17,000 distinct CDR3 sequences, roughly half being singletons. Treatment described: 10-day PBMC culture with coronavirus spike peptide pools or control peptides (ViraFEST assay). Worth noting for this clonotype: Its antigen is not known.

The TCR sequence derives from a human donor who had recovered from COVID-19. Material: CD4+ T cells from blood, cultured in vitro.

CDR3 amino acids: CASSRLVNNEQFF. The CDR3 DNA reads as TGTGCCAGCAGCAGACTAGTTAACAATGAGCAGTTCTTC. V is TRBV7-2 and J is TRBJ2-1; possibly TRBD2 for D (6 bases). Germline CDR1 is SGHTA and CDR2 is FQGNSA. This CDR3 comprises 13 residues. Trimming left V 5 bases short and J 5 bases short, with 10 bases between.